This TCR beta chain stems from a study of T cell responses to AZD1222 COVID-19 vaccine. The study's findings and limits: Repertoire sampling was restricted to post-peak T cell response timepoints.

Produced via immunoSEQ multiplex PCR; TCRdb's table is partial and in-frame only. Of approximately 140,000 clones listed, more than 85% are singletons. V lost 6 bases and J lost 5, with 13 bases in between. The CDR3 is 13 amino acids. Germline values: CDR1 MNHEY, CDR2 SMNVEV (reference sequence). As regards this clone: Its antigen is still unknown.

The TCR originated in an adult in good health. This rearrangement joins TRBV27 to TRBJ1-2; D gene unclear. Specimen: peripheral blood, collected on day 0 of AZD1222 vaccination. For the CDR3, the DNA is TGTGCCAGCAGAGCCTCTCTCGGGTATGGCTACACCTTC. Translated: CASRASLGYGYTF.